The present TCR beta chain was sequenced within a study of somatic mutations in cytotoxic T cells in rheumatoid arthritis. Study overall: Flow cytometry sorted some V beta antibody-stained T-cell populations to nearly 100% purity, V beta1+ cells among them being sequenced for TCRB. Notes on the study in general: About an eighth of the roughly 60 patients had a largest CD8+ clone above 20% of CD8+ cells. Of the expanded CD8+ clones, the antigen targets were not known.

Purity of the CD4+ and CD8+ cells, isolated by positive magnetic bead selection, was checked by flow cytometry. This CDR3 is built from 13 residues. Per germline, CDR1 MGHRA and CDR2 YSYEKL. Deletions cut 2 bases from V and 4 bases from J, with 8 bases between. Here immunoSEQ multiplex PCR was the method, and the copy in TCRdb shows in-frame clones only, minus some. The sample includes 10,000 or so clones, over 55% of them seen just once. This clone turned up a few times. Its antigen is as yet unknown. The gene calls are TRBV4-1 and TRBJ1-2; no clear D gene. The sequenced sample consisted of CD8+ T cells sorted from blood. The clonotype originates from an adult with rheumatoid arthritis. CDR3 sequence reads: CASSQSPGYGYTF. In nucleotides, the CDR3 is TGCGCCAGCAGCCAATCGCCGGGCTATGGCTACACCTTC.